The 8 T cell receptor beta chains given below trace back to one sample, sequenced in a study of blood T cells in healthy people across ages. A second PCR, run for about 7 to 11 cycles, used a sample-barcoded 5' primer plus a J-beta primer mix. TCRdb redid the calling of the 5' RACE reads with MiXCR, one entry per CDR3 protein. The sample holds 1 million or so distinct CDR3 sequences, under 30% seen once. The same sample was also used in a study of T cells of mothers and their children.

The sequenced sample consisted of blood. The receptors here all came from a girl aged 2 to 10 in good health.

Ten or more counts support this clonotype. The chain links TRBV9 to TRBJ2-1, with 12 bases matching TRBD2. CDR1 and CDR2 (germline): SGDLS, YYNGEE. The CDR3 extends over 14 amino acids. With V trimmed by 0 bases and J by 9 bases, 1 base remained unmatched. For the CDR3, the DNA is TGTGCCAGCAGCGTAGAACTAGCGGGAGGTGAGCAGTTCTTC. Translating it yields CASSVELAGGEQFF.

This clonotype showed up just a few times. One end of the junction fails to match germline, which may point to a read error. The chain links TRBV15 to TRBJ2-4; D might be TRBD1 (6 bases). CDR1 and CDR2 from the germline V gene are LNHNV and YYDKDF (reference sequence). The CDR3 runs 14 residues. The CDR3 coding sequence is TGTGCCACCAGCGGAGAAACAGGGATGAACATTCAGTACTTC. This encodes CATSGETGMNIQYF.

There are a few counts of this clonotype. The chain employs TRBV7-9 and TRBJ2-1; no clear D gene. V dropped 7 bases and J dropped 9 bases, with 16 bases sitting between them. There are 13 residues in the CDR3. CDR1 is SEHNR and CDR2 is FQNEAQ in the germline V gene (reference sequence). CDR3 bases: TGTGCCAGCACCTCATCCCACACCCCTGAGCAGTTCTTC. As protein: CASTSSHTPEQFF.

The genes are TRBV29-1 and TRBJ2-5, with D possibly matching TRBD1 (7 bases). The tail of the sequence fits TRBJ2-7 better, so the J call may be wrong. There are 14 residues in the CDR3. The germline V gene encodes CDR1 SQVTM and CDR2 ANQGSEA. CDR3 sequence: CSITGGGLTYEQYF. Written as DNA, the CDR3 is TGCAGCATTACCGGAGGGGGCCTAACCTACGAGCAGTACTTC.

The CDR3 bases are TGTGCCATCAGGAAACGGACAGGAGACACTGAAGCTTTCTTT. Its protein is CAIRKRTGDTEAFF. The chain links TRBV10-3 to TRBJ1-1, with 7 positions matching TRBD1. V was pared by 6 bases and J by 3 bases, with 7 bases of the junction left unmatched. Looked up from germline, CDR1 is ENHRY and CDR2 is SYGVKD. The CDR3 is 14 amino acids.

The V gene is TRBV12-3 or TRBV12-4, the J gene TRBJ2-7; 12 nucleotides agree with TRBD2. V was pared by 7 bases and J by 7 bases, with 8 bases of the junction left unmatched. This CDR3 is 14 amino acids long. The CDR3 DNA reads TGTGCCAGCACCTCGCTAGCGGGAGGGAGAGAGCAGTACTTC. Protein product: CASTSLAGGREQYF.

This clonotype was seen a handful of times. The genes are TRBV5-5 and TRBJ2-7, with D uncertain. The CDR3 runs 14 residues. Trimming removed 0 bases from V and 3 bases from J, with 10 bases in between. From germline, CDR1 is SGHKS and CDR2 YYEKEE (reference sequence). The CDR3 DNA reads TGTGCCAGCAGCTTGGCATTCTCGGGCTACGAGCAGTACTTC. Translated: CASSLAFSGYEQYF.

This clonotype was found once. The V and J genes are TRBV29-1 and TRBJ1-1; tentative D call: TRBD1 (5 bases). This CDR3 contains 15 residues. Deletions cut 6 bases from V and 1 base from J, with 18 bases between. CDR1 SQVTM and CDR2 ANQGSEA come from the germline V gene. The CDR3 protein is CSVTLNGGPNTEAFF. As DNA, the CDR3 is TGCAGCGTCACCCTGAATGGGGGACCGAACACTGAAGCTTTCTTT.